Following are 20 T cell receptor beta chains from one sample sequenced in a study of blood T cell repertoires in COVID-19. Using immunoSEQ multiplex PCR, the repertoire was profiled, and TCRdb retains in-frame clones only, with some absent. The repertoire holds 200,000 to 300,000 clones, with about 86% as singletons. What was sequenced was PBMCs or T cells enriched from blood (not recorded which). The origin of the receptors is a woman in her forties with acute COVID-19.

The chain couples TRBV27 to TRBJ2-1, with D possibly matching TRBD2 (6 bases). Germline CDR1 reads MNHEY; CDR2 reads SMNVEV (reference sequence). This CDR3 is built from 16 residues. V was clipped by 6 bases and J by 8 bases, with 23 bases between them. DNA of the CDR3: TGTGCCAGCAGCCGGGAGACCTTTACCATGGCCTATGAGCAGTTCTTC. Protein product: CASSRETFTMAYEQFF.

The V call is TRBV27, the J call TRBJ2-3; 9 bases are shared with TRBD1. V dropped 4 bases and J dropped 3; count of bases not matched to a gene: 8. CDR1 and CDR2 from the germline V gene are MNHEY and SMNVEV (reference sequence). The CDR3 is 16 residues long. The DNA of the CDR3 is TGTGCCAGCAGTTACTCCGGGACAGGGCTGACAGATACGCAGTATTTT. As protein: CASSYSGTGLTDTQYF.

The sample holds a few counts of this clone. The chain couples TRBV19 to TRBJ2-7; a weak D match, TRBD1 (6 bases). V gave up 5 bases and J gave up 4 bases, with 21 bases separating them. CDR1 and CDR2 (germline): LNHDA, SQIVND (reference sequence). The CDR3 runs 16 residues. CDR3 sequence (DNA): TGTGCCAGTAGTCCCCAGGACAGTCTTAAGGAGTACGAGCAGTACTTC. Amino acid sequence: CASSPQDSLKEYEQYF.

This CDR3 is CASSALGGVDYEQYF. The CDR3, as DNA: TGTGCCAGCAGCGCCCTGGGGGGAGTAGACTACGAGCAGTACTTC. V and J are TRBV9 and TRBJ2-7; possibly TRBD2 for D (6 bases). Germline loops: CDR1 SGDLS, CDR2 YYNGEE. Trimming stripped 3 bases from V and 3 bases from J, with 16 bases between. The CDR3 runs 15 residues.

This clone has a single count. The chain combines TRBV3-1 (or the pseudogene TRBV3-2) with TRBJ2-3; D may be TRBD2 (5 bases). This CDR3 comprises 18 residues. Trimming shortened V by 0 bases and J by 1 base, and 17 bases separated the two germline ends. The V gene's germline CDR1 is LGHDT and CDR2 YNNKEL (reference sequence). CDR3 sequence reads: CASSQDFGTTSGTDTQYF. The CDR3 DNA reads as TGTGCCAGCAGCCAAGATTTTGGAACAACTAGTGGCACAGATACGCAGTATTTT.

J is TRBJ2-3 and V is TRBV9, with D possibly being TRBD2 (6 bases). Trimming removed 3 bases from V and 0 bases from J, with 17 bases in between. The CDR3 loop spans 17 amino acids. Germline V gene lookup returns CDR1 SGDLS and CDR2 YYNGEE. CDR3 coding DNA: TGTGCCAGCAGCGAAATCGGGGGAGGTACTAGCACAGATACGCAGTATTTT. Protein: CASSEIGGGTSTDTQYF.

V and J are TRBV10-3 and TRBJ2-7, with 13 bases lining up with TRBD2. The J segment lost 2 bases and the V segment lost 6 bases, leaving 4 bases of the junction unmatched. From germline, CDR1 is ENHRY and CDR2 SYGVKD. CDR3 length: 15 amino acids. The CDR3 DNA sequence: TGTGCCATCAGAGCTGGACTAGCGGGAGCCTACGAGCAGTACTTC. Its translation: CAIRAGLAGAYEQYF.

This chain's CDR3 is CASRAEAHSEQYF. Here the CDR3 DNA reads TGTGCCAGCAGAGCGGAAGCGCATAGCGAGCAGTACTTC. V and J are TRBV12-3 or TRBV12-4 and TRBJ2-7; the D gene is possibly TRBD2 (5 bases). This CDR3 is 13 amino acids long. V was shortened by 6 bases and J by 6 bases, with 15 bases between the two germline ends.

The V gene is TRBV6-4, the J gene TRBJ2-3, with D possibly being TRBD2 (6 bases). Germline assignment: CDR1 MRHNA and CDR2 SNTAGT. Trimming left V 0 bases short and J 0 bases short, with 10 bases between. There are 16 residues in the CDR3. CDR3 region: CASSDSAGGSTDTQYF. DNA for the CDR3: TGTGCCAGCAGTGACTCTGCCGGGGGTAGCACAGATACGCAGTATTTT.

Written as DNA, the CDR3 is TGTGCCACCAGCAGAGCGACAGGTTCCTACGAGCAGTACTTC. This sequence encodes CATSRATGSYEQYF. The rearrangement uses TRBV15 and TRBJ2-7, with D perhaps TRBD1 (6 bases). Germline V gene data show CDR1 as LNHNV and CDR2 as YYDKDF (reference sequence). Trimming cost V 1 base and J 1 base, with 8 bases left between them. The length of the CDR3 is 14 residues.

The gene calls are TRBV14 and TRBJ2-2, with 7 bases identical to TRBD1. Unmatched junction bases numbered 5, after V lost 3 bases and J lost 4 bases. Germline CDR1 SGHDN, CDR2 FVKESK. This CDR3 region has 15 residues. The DNA of the CDR3 is TGTGCCAGCAGCCAGACAGGGTGGTCCACCGGGGAGCTGTTTTTT. Its translation: CASSQTGWSTGELFF.

This clone was found a few times. This chain joins TRBV7-3 and TRBJ2-7, with 8 positions matching TRBD2. The CDR3 length is 16 residues. Looked up from germline, CDR1 is SGHTA and CDR2 is FQGTGA. The J segment lost 2 bases and the V segment lost 2 bases, leaving 8 bases of the junction unmatched. CDR3 amino acids: CASSLVSGGSPYEQYF. CDR3 DNA sequence: TGTGCCAGCAGCTTAGTTTCGGGAGGGAGCCCCTACGAGCAGTACTTC.

V and J are TRBV9 and TRBJ1-1; TRBD1 agrees at 8 bases. The CDR3 has 15 residues. V shed 0 bases, J shed 4 bases, and the junction held 5 bases outside the gene matches. Per germline, CDR1 SGDLS and CDR2 YYNGEE. CDR3 sequence: CASSVAGQGATEAFF. For the CDR3, the DNA is TGTGCCAGCAGCGTAGCGGGGCAGGGGGCCACTGAAGCTTTCTTT.

This clone was picked up one time. J is TRBJ1-4 and V is TRBV11-2; tentative D call: TRBD1 (6 bases). The V gene lost 6 bases and the J gene lost 5 bases, with 13 bases spanning the gap. CDR3 length equals 14 residues. CDR1 SGHAT and CDR2 FQNNGV come from the germline V gene. Here the CDR3 DNA reads TGTGCCAGCAGACCTACAGGGCTAAATGAAAAACTGTTTTTT. Its protein is CASRPTGLNEKLFF.

This clone was counted a single time. V usage is TRBV19 and J usage is TRBJ2-1, with TRBD2 matching 12 bases. Germline-derived CDR1 and CDR2 are LNHDA and SQIVND (reference sequence). The junction had 3 bases not matched to a gene; V was cut back by 4 bases and J by 5 bases. The CDR3 totals 15 residues. CDR3 bases: TGTGCCAGTAGTAGGGGACTAGCGGGCGACAATGAGCAGTTCTTC. Protein: CASSRGLAGDNEQFF.

The gene calls are TRBV4-2 and TRBJ2-6; D may be TRBD2 (6 bases). CDR3 length equals 19 residues. CDR1 is LGHNA, CDR2 YNFKEQ, per germline. The V and J ends lost 1 base and 0 bases respectively, with 16 bases between them. CDR3 bases: TGTGCCAGCAGCCAAGGATGGCTAGCGAAGGACTCTGGGGCCAACGTCCTGACTTTC. Protein: CASSQGWLAKDSGANVLTF.

The chain is built from TRBV4-1 and TRBJ1-2; 11 bases fit TRBD1. Trimming removed 0 bases from V and 8 bases from J; junction bases left unmatched: 5. The CDR3 length is 15 residues. Germline-derived CDR1 and CDR2 are MGHRA and YSYEKL. The CDR3 reads CASSQEWTGGDGYTF. Written as DNA, the CDR3 is TGCGCCAGCAGCCAAGAATGGACAGGGGGCGACGGCTACACCTTC.

The chain is built from TRBV14 and TRBJ2-7, with 10 bases lining up with TRBD2. This CDR3 contains 15 residues. V shed 7 bases and J 3 bases; nucleotides not matched to a gene: 9. From germline, CDR1 is SGHDN and CDR2 FVKESK. In nucleotides, the CDR3 is TGTGCCAGCACACACCAAGCGGGAGGGCGCTACGAGCAGTACTTC. Translated, it gives CASTHQAGGRYEQYF. The whole variable domain, remainder taken from reference TRBV14 and TRBJ2-7, is EAGVTQFPSHSVIEKGQTVTLRCDPISGHDNLYWYRRVMGKEIKFLLHFVKESKQDESGMPNNRFLAERTGGTYSTLKVQPAELEDSGVYFCASTHQAGGRYEQYFGPGTRLTVT.

The CDR3 sequence: CASTNATGNMGYTF. In nucleotides, the CDR3 is TGTGCCAGCACCAATGCAACCGGGAATATGGGCTACACCTTC. The chain links TRBV21-1 to TRBJ1-2. TRBV21-1 is noted as a pseudogene. This CDR3 has 14 residues.

The rearrangement joins TRBV10-2 to TRBJ1-2, with a tentative D call TRBD1 (6 bases). V was trimmed by 0 bases and J by 7 bases, leaving 12 bases between them. This CDR3 spans 14 amino acids. In germline, CDR1 is WSHSY, CDR2 SAAADI. The CDR3 region has the DNA TGCGCCAGCAGTGAGTCAAGAGGGGGATTTGGCTACACCTTC. Its translation is CASSESRGGFGYTF.